The 7 T cell receptor beta chains below were found in one sample sequenced in a study of PD-1 blockade in classical Hodgkin lymphoma. Documented time point: cycle 4 day 1 (C4D1), after around six weeks of nivolumab. Patients all relapsed after autologous stem cell transplantation, and there was variation in brentuximab vedotin exposure. Here immunoSEQ multiplex PCR was the method, and the copy in TCRdb shows in-frame clones only, minus some. The sample carries around 92,000 clones, 75% to 85% recorded once. Source: peripheral blood mononuclear cells (PBMCs), taken before the fourth cycle of nivolumab. These receptors were collected from a human donor with classical Hodgkin lymphoma.

V gene TRBV2 combines with J gene TRBJ2-3; 11 bases map to TRBD2. With V trimmed by 10 bases and J by 4 bases, 13 bases remained unmatched. Per the germline V gene, CDR1 is SNHLY and CDR2 is FYNNEI. This CDR3 region has 16 residues. DNA of the CDR3: TGTGCCACCACCTATGGACTAGCGGGCCGAGCAGATACGCAGTATTTT. Its protein product is CATTYGLAGRADTQYF.

Concerning this clone: Other nucleotide sequences in the sample specify the same CDR3. The chain uses TRBV18 and TRBJ1-1; D unclear. Germline CDR1 KGHSH, CDR2 LQKENI. The V end was cut by 2 bases, the J end by 2 bases, with 6 bases between. This CDR3 has 13 residues. CDR3 bases: TGTGCCAGCTCACCAGGAGTTAACACTGAAGCTTTCTTT. Residues: CASSPGVNTEAFF. Together with reference TRBV18 and TRBJ1-1, the CDR3 gives the full variable domain: NAGVMQNPRHLVRRRGQEARLRCSPMKGHSHVYWYRQLPEEGLKFMVYLQKENIIDESGMPKERFSAEFPKEGPSILRIQQVVRGDSAAYFCASSPGVNTEAFFGQGTRLTVV.

The J gene is TRBJ2-7, the V gene TRBV5-5; 11 positions agree with TRBD2. V lost 0 bases and J lost 0; bases outside the gene matches: 5. Per germline, CDR1 SGHKS and CDR2 YYEKEE (reference sequence). This CDR3 contains 17 residues. CDR3 in DNA: TGTGCCAGCAGCTTGGTAGCTAGCGGGAGGAACTCCTACGAGCAGTACTTC. This gives the protein CASSLVASGRNSYEQYF.

The chain combines TRBV15 with TRBJ2-1, with TRBD1 matching over 7 bases. Germline V CDR1 and CDR2: LNHNV, YYDKDF (reference sequence). The CDR3 length is 13 residues. The ends lost 5 bases at V and 6 bases at J; junction bases unmatched: 4. The CDR3 sequence is CATSYGTANEQFF. The CDR3 nucleotides are TGTGCCACCAGCTACGGGACAGCCAATGAGCAGTTCTTC.

This chain uses TRBV10-3 with TRBJ1-2, with D unclear. V lost 0 bases, J lost 0 bases, and 11 bases lay in between. The germline V gene has CDR1 ENHRY and CDR2 SYGVKD. CDR3 length: 16 amino acids. As DNA, the CDR3 is TGTGCCATCAGTGAGTCCCCAGCCCCGACTAACTATGGCTACACCTTC. Its protein is CAISESPAPTNYGYTF.

The rearrangement links TRBV19 to TRBJ2-1, with 10 bases lining up with TRBD1. The V and J ends lost 6 bases and 5 bases, in that order; junction bases with no gene match: 7. CDR3 length: 15 amino acids. The germline V gene encodes CDR1 LNHDA and CDR2 SQIVND (reference sequence). Here the CDR3 DNA reads TGTGCCAGTAGCCCCAGGGACAGGGGTAACAATGAGCAGTTCTTC. Amino acid sequence: CASSPRDRGNNEQFF. Full variable domain (outside the CDR3, taken from reference TRBV19 and TRBJ2-1): DGGITQSPKYLFRKEGQNVTLSCEQNLNHDAMYWYRQDPGQGLRLIYYSQIVNDFQKGDIAEGYSVSREKKESFPLTVTSAQKNPTAFYLCASSPRDRGNNEQFFGPGTRLTVL.

The chain is built from TRBV7-2 and TRBJ2-2; D could derive from TRBD1 or TRBD2 (5 bases each). Germline lookup yields CDR1 SGHTA and CDR2 FQGNSA. The CDR3 is 15 amino acids. With 0 bases removed from V and 4 bases from J, the gap between germline ends came to 9 bases. The CDR3 protein is CASSLAPGPTGELFF. DNA of the CDR3: TGTGCCAGCAGCTTAGCCCCGGGACCCACCGGGGAGCTGTTTTTT.